Listed below are T cell receptor beta chains from one sample, sequenced in a study of CD8+ T cells in alopecia areata. The protocol was immunoSEQ multiplex PCR, while the TCRdb copy is restricted to in-frame clones and leaves out a portion. The sample shows over 95,000 clones, roughly 64% of them seen only once. Sequenced material: CD8+ T cells sorted from blood, taken at week 4, from a patient treated with tofacitinib. The receptors derive from a human donor with alopecia areata. Each CDR3 is given with its conserved first and last residue. The order of the fields is CDR3 protein, CDR3 DNA, J gene, V gene, D gene, clone size, CDR3 length. D genes are given only for firm matches. Clone sizes are given selectively: once, few, many, or a class where the clone is expanded.

CASRAPGTGVNEQYF	TGTGCCAGCAGGGCACCCGGGACAGGGGTGAACGAGCAGTACTTC	TRBJ2-7	TRBV2	TRBD1	-	15
CASSSQTGRLQFF	TGTGCCAGCAGCTCACAGACAGGGAGGTTGCAGTTCTTC	TRBJ2-1	TRBV13	-	-	13
CASSGEHRQGRESQYF	TGTGCCAGCAGTGGAGAACATCGACAGGGGCGCGAGTCCCAGTACTTC	TRBJ2-5	TRBV25-1	TRBD1	-	16
CASRSGRTYNEQFF	TGTGCCAGTAGATCGGGCCGAACCTACAATGAGCAGTTCTTC	TRBJ2-1	TRBV2	-	-	14
CASSPSQFGGYTF	TGTGCCAGCAGCCCTAGCCAGTTTGGGGGCTACACCTTC	TRBJ1-2	TRBV7-9	-	-	13
CASSPGQGSYTF	TGTGCCAGCAGTCCGGGACAGGGGTCCTACACCTTC	TRBJ1-2	TRBV27	TRBD1	-	12
CASSLAAAHYEQYF	TGCGCCAGCAGCTTGGCGGCAGCACACTACGAGCAGTACTTC	TRBJ2-7	TRBV5-1	-	-	14
CASSQERGGQETQYF	TGCGCCAGCAGCCAAGAGCGGGGGGGCCAAGAGACCCAGTACTTC	TRBJ2-5	TRBV4-3	TRBD2	many	15
CASSYGGSSYEQYF	TGCGCCAGCAGCTACGGTGGAAGCTCCTACGAGCAGTACTTC	TRBJ2-7	TRBV5-1	-	few	14
CASRAGRDRRYNEQFF	TGTGCCAGCAGAGCAGGGCGAGACAGGAGGTACAATGAGCAGTTCTTC	TRBJ2-1	TRBV28	-	-	16
CASSPGGSLGYTF	TGCGCCAGCAGCCCGGGAGGGAGCCTGGGCTACACCTTC	TRBJ1-2	TRBV4-1	-	-	13
CASSDSGANVLTF	TGTGCCAGCAGCGACTCCGGGGCCAACGTCCTGACTTTC	TRBJ2-6	TRBV7-3	-	-	13
CASSPTNTGELFF	TGTGCCAGCAGCCCTACTAACACCGGGGAGCTGTTTTTT	TRBJ2-2	TRBV7-2	-	-	13
CASSQFGETQYF	TGTGCCAGCAGCCAATTCGGAGAGACCCAGTACTTC	TRBJ2-5	TRBV14	-	few	12
CASSSGLAGEGEQFF	TGTGCCAGCAGCTCTGGACTAGCGGGAGAAGGTGAGCAGTTCTTC	TRBJ2-1	TRBV7-9	TRBD2	few	15
CASSDAGTGIYEQYF	TGTGCCAGCAGTGACGCCGGGACAGGGATCTACGAGCAGTACTTC	TRBJ2-7	TRBV6-1	TRBD1	few	15
CASSQEGTSGTRETQYF	TGTGCCAGCAGTCAGGAAGGGACTAGCGGGACTCGAGAGACCCAGTACTTC	TRBJ2-5	TRBV28	TRBD2	few	17
CASSRTASNSLGYTF	TGTGCCAGCAGTCGCACCGCAAGTAACTCCCTCGGCTACACCTTC	TRBJ1-2	TRBV27	-	-	15
CASSLLTSGNTGELFF	TGTGCCAGCAGCTTGTTGACTAGCGGGAACACCGGGGAGCTGTTTTTT	TRBJ2-2	TRBV5-6	TRBD2	-	16
CASSRDTLAANTGELFF	TGTGCCAGCAGCCGTGATACCCTAGCGGCGAACACCGGGGAGCTGTTTTTT	TRBJ2-2	TRBV14	TRBD2	-	17
CASFPASTDTQYF	TGTGCCAGCTTTCCTGCTAGCACAGATACGCAGTATTTT	TRBJ2-3	TRBV2	-	-	13
CAWNGQGNTEAFF	TGTGCCTGGAACGGACAGGGGAACACTGAAGCTTTCTTT	TRBJ1-1	TRBV30	TRBD1	-	13
CASSQESYEQYF	TGTGCCAGCAGCCAGGAGTCCTACGAGCAGTACTTC	TRBJ2-7	TRBV11-2	-	-	12
CASSLGGTGNSYEQYF	TGTGCCAGCAGCTTAGGCGGGACAGGTAACTCCTACGAGCAGTACTTC	TRBJ2-7	TRBV7-9	TRBD1	-	16
CASSFAEKLFF	TGTGCCAGCAGCTTTGCGGAAAAACTGTTTTTT	TRBJ1-4	TRBV7-9	-	-	11
CASSWSSNYGYTF	TGCGCCAGCAGTTGGAGCTCCAACTATGGCTACACCTTC	TRBJ1-2	TRBV5-1	-	-	13
CSVGLNSGANVLTF	TGCAGCGTGGGACTCAACTCTGGGGCCAACGTCCTGACTTTC	TRBJ2-6	TRBV29-1	-	-	14
CASSPSEETQYF	TGTGCCAGCTCACCTAGCGAAGAGACCCAGTACTTC	TRBJ2-5	TRBV18	-	-	12
CASSTKQDMNTEAFF	TGTGCCAGCAGCACGAAACAGGATATGAACACTGAAGCTTTCTTT	TRBJ1-1	TRBV9	-	-	15
CASSLGAGNYEQYF	TGCGCCAGCAGCCTCGGGGCGGGAAACTACGAGCAGTACTTC	TRBJ2-7	TRBV4-1	-	-	14
CASSSLGQGLPQPQHF	TGTGCCAGCAGTAGCTTAGGACAGGGTCTCCCTCAGCCCCAGCATTTT	TRBJ1-5	TRBV27	TRBD1	-	16
CASSVVASGYNEQFF	TGTGCCAGCAGCGTAGTGGCTAGCGGATACAATGAGCAGTTCTTC	TRBJ2-1	TRBV9	TRBD2	-	15
CSVVLGSTYEQYF	TGCAGCGTTGTCCTTGGATCTACCTACGAGCAGTACTTC	TRBJ2-7	TRBV29-1	-	-	13
CASRLDPGAYSYEQYF	TGCGCCAGCAGGCTAGATCCGGGGGCTTACTCCTACGAGCAGTACTTC	TRBJ2-7	TRBV4-1	-	-	16
CASSWTGVGYEQYF	TGCGCCAGCAGCTGGACAGGGGTCGGCTACGAGCAGTACTTC	TRBJ2-7	TRBV5-1	TRBD1	-	14
CSVIDRFYGYTF	TGCAGCGTTATAGACAGATTTTATGGCTACACCTTC	TRBJ1-2	TRBV29-1	-	-	12
CASSPTTGRGEKLFF	TGTGCCAGCAGCCCAACGACAGGGAGGGGTGAAAAACTGTTTTTT	TRBJ1-4	TRBV7-2	TRBD1	few	15
CASSQAYEGYGYTF	TGCGCCAGCAGCCAAGCCTACGAAGGATATGGCTACACCTTC	TRBJ1-2	TRBV4-1	-	-	14
CASSLGQGQYEQYF	TGTGCCAGCAGTTTGGGACAGGGGCAGTACGAGCAGTACTTC	TRBJ2-7	TRBV27	TRBD1	-	14
CASSGWDRGYEQYF	TGTGCCAGCAGTGGCTGGGACAGGGGCTACGAGCAGTACTTC	TRBJ2-7	TRBV25-1	TRBD1	-	14
CASSLVIEYEQYF	TGTGCCAGCAGTTTGGTGATCGAGTACGAGCAGTACTTC	TRBJ2-7	TRBV28	-	-	13
CASTSLDYGYTF	TGTGCCAGTACAAGTTTGGACTATGGCTACACCTTC	TRBJ1-2	TRBV2	-	few	12
CSVVPGLGAFF	TGCAGCGTTGTCCCGGGTTTAGGAGCTTTCTTT	TRBJ1-1	TRBV29-1	-	-	11
CAWLQGVVDGYTF	TGTGCCTGGCTACAGGGGGTAGTGGATGGCTACACCTTC	TRBJ1-2	TRBV30	TRBD1	-	13
CSGWDRGSYEQYF	TGCAGCGGCTGGGACAGGGGATCCTACGAGCAGTACTTC	TRBJ2-7	TRBV29-1	TRBD1	-	13
CASSQSVGGNEAFF	TGCGCCAGCAGTCAATCTGTCGGCGGTAATGAAGCTTTCTTT	TRBJ1-1	TRBV23-1	-	-	14
CASSLAGDNSPLHF	TGTGCCAGCAGCTTGGCCGGGGATAATTCACCCCTCCACTTT	TRBJ1-6	TRBV5-6	-	-	14
CASGLGLGDTEAFF	TGTGCTAGTGGTTTGGGTCTAGGGGACACTGAAGCTTTCTTT	TRBJ1-1	TRBV12-5	-	few	14
CASSLEGSGGYQETQYF	TGTGCCAGCAGCTTAGAAGGGTCAGGGGGGTACCAAGAGACCCAGTACTTC	TRBJ2-5	TRBV11-2	-	few	17
CASSFGGHEQYF	TGTGCCAGCAGCTTCGGAGGGCACGAGCAGTACTTC	TRBJ2-7	TRBV7-3	-	once	12
CASSLSGGRSGANVLTF	TGCGCCAGCAGCTTGAGTGGGGGCCGCTCTGGGGCCAACGTCCTGACTTTC	TRBJ2-6	TRBV5-1	-	few	17
CASSASGTATYEQYF	TGCGCCAGCAGCGCCTCCGGGACCGCGACCTACGAGCAGTACTTC	TRBJ2-7	TRBV4-1	-	-	15
CASSFRGEGNYGYTF	TGTGCCAGCAGCTTCCGGGGTGAGGGTAACTATGGCTACACCTTC	TRBJ1-2	TRBV7-2	-	-	15
CASSFQGWDEQYF	TGTGCCAGCAGCTTTCAGGGGTGGGACGAGCAGTACTTC	TRBJ2-7	TRBV5-6	-	few	13
CASSVGRTRLQETQYF	TGTGCCAGCAGCGTAGGTAGGACTAGGCTTCAAGAGACCCAGTACTTC	TRBJ2-5	TRBV9	TRBD2	-	16
CASSYSGVLYGYTF	TGTGCCAGCAGTTACTCCGGCGTTCTCTATGGCTACACCTTC	TRBJ1-2	TRBV6-5	-	once	14
CASSPGGAGTFQETQYF	TGTGCCAGCAGCCCAGGGGGGGCAGGGACATTCCAAGAGACCCAGTACTTC	TRBJ2-5	TRBV11-2	-	-	17